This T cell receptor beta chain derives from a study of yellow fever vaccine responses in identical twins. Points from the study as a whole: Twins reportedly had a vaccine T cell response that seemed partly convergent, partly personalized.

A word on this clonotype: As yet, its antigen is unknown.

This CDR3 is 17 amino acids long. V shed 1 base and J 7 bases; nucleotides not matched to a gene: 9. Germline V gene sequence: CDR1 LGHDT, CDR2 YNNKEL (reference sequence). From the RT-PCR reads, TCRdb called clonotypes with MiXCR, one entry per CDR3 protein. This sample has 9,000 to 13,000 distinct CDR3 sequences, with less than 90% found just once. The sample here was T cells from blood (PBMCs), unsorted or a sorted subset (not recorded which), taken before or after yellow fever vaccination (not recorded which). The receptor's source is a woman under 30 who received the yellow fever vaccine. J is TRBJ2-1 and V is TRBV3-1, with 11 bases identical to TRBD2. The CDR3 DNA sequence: TGTGCCAGCAGCCAAGGTTTAGCGGGAGGGCCACGGAATGAGCAGTTCTTC. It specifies CASSQGLAGGPRNEQFF.